This T cell receptor beta chain was obtained from a study of blood T cells in healthy people across ages. A note on this clonotype: The antigen is undetermined.

A second 7 to 11 cycle PCR used barcoded and J-beta primers. TCRdb re-analysed the 5' RACE reads in MiXCR, keeping a single row per CDR3 protein. The sample includes some 1.6 million distinct CDR3 sequences, roughly 32% of them seen just once. Whole-study results and caveats: Fewer expanded clones and more diversity marked long-lived versus aged donors. Roughly linear declines in TCR beta diversity per million T cells occurred with age.

The germline V gene encodes CDR1 LGHNT and CDR2 FRNRAP. The CDR3 runs 17 residues. Whenever a sample was processed, at least 6.5 million PBMCs were isolated. The chain is built from TRBV12-5 and TRBJ2-1, with 7 bases aligning to TRBD2. The J call is uncertain, as TRBJ2-7 better fits the DNA end. The sequence was collected from a woman aged 25 to 45 in good health. The specimen was blood. DNA of the CDR3: TGTGCTAGTGGTTTGGTAATTCACCGGGGGGAGAACAATGAGCAGTACTTC. This encodes CASGLVIHRGENNEQYF.